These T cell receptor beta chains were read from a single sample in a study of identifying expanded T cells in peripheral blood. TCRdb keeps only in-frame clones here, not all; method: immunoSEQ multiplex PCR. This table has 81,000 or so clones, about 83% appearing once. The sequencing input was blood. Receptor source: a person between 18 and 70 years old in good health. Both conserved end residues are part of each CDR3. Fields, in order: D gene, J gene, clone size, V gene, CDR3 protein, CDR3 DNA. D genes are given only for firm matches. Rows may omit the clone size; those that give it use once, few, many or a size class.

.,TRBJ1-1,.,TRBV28,CASSVLGAGTEAFF,TGTGCCAGCAGTGTTCTGGGGGCGGGCACTGAAGCTTTCTTT
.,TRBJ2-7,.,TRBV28,CAAGQGRVGEQYF,TGTGCCGCCGGCCAGGGAAGAGTGGGCGAGCAGTACTTC
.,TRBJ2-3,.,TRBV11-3,CASSLETSTDTQYF,TGTGCCAGCAGCCTAGAGACGAGCACAGATACGCAGTATTTT
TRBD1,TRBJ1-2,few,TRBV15,CATSRDVAGGGLSVF,TGTGCCACCAGCAGAGATGTGGCAGGGGGAGGCCTTTCAGTCTTC
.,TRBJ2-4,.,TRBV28,CASSFRGSLAKNIQYF,TGTGCCAGCAGTTTCAGGGGATCCCTAGCCAAAAACATTCAGTACTTC
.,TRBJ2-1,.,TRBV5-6,CASAPRGSYNEQFF,TGTGCCAGCGCCCCCCGGGGCTCCTACAATGAGCAGTTCTTC
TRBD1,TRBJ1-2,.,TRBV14,CASSPGQNFYGYTF,TGTGCCAGCAGCCCGGGACAGAACTTCTATGGCTACACCTTC
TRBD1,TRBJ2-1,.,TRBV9,CASSETQGYNEQFF,TGTGCCAGCAGCGAGACACAGGGGTACAATGAGCAGTTCTTC
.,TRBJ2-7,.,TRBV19,CASSIDPGAGEQYF,TGTGCCAGTAGTATAGATCCTGGCGCCGGCGAGCAGTACTTC
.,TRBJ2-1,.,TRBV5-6,CASSFGGNSYNEQFF,TGTGCCAGCAGCTTTGGAGGGAACTCCTACAATGAGCAGTTCTTC
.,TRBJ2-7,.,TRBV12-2,CASRIRRGTYEQYF,TGTGCAAGTCGCATTCGCAGGGGTACCTACGAGCAGTACTTC
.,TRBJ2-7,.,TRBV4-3,CASSQDSVAAASFYEQYF,TGCGCCAGCAGCCAAGATAGCGTAGCCGCTGCCAGTTTCTACGAGCAGTACTTC